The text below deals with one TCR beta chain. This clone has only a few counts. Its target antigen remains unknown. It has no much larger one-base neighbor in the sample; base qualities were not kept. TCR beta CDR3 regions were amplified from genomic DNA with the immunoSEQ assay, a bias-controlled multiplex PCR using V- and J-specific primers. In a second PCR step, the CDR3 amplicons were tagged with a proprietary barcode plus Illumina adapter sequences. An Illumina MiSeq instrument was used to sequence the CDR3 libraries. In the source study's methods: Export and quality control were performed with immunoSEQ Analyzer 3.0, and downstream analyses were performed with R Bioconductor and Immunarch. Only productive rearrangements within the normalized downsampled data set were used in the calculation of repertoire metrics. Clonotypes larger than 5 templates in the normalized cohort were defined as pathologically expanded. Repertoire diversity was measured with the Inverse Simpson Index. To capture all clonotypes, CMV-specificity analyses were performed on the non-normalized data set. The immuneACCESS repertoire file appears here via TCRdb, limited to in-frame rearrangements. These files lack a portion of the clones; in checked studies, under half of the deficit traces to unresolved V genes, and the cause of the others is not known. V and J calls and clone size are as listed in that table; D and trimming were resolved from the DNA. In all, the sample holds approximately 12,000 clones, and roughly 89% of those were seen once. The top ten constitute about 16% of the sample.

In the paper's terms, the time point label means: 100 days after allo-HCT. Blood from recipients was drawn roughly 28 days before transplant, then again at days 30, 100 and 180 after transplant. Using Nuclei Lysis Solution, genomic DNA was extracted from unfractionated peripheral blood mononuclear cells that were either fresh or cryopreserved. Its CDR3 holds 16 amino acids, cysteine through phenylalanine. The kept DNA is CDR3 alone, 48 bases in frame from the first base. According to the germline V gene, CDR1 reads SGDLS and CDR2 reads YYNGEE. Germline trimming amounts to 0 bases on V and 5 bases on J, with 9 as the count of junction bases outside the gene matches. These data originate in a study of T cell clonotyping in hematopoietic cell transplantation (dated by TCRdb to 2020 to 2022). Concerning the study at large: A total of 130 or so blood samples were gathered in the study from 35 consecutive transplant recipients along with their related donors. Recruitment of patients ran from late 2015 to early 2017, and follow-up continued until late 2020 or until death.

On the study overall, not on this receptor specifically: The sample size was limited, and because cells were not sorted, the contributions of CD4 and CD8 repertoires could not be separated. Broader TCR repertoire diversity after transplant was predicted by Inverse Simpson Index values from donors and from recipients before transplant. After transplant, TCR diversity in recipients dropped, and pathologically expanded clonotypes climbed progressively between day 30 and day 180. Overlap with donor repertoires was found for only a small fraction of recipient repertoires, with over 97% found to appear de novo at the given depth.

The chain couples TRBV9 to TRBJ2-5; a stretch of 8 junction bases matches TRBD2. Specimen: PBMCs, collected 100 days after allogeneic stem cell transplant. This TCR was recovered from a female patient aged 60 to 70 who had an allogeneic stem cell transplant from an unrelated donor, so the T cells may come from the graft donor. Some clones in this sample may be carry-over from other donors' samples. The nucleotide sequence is TGTGCCAGCAGCGTAGAGGGACTAGGAAGGGGGGAGACCCAGTACTTC. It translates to CASSVEGLGRGETQYF.